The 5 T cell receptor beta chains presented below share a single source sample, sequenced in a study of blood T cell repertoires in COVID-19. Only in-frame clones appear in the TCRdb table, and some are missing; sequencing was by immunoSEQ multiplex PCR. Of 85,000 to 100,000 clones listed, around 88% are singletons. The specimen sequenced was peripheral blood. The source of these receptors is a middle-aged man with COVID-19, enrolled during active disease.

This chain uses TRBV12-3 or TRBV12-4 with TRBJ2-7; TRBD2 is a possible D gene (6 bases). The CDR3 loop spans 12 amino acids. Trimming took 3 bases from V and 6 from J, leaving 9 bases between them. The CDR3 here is CASSFGGAEQYF. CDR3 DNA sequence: TGTGCCAGCAGTTTTGGAGGGGCCGAGCAGTACTTC.

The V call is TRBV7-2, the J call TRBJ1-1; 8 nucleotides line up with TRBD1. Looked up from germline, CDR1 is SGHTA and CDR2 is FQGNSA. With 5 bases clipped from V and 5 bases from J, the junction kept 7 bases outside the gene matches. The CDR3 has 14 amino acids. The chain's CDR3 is CASSPRTGRTEAFF. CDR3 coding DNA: TGTGCCAGCAGCCCCCGGACAGGGAGGACTGAAGCTTTCTTT.

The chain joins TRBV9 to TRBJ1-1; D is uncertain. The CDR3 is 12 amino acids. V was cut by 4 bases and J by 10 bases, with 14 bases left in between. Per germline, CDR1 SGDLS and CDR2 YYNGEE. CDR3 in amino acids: CASSNPGKRAFF. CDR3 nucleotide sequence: TGTGCCAGCAGCAATCCGGGAAAAAGAGCTTTCTTT.

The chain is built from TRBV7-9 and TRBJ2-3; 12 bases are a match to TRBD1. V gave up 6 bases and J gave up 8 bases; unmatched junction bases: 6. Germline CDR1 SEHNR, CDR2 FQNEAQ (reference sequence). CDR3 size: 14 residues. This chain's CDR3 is CASRPGQGARTQYF. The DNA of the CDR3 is TGTGCCAGCAGGCCGGGACAGGGGGCTCGTACGCAGTATTTT.

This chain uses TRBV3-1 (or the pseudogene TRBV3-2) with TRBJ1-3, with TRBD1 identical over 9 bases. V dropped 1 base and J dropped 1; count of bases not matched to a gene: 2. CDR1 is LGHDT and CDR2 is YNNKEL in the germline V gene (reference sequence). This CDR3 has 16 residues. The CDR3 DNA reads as TGTGCCAGCAGCCAAGGGGACAGGGTATCTGGAAACACCATATATTTT. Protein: CASSQGDRVSGNTIYF.